These 15 T cell receptor beta chains share one sample of origin, sequenced in a study of cytomegalovirus exposure and HLA in healthy donors. The study ran its PCR with 60 Vbeta and 13 Jbeta primers. Libraries were prepared by immunoSEQ multiplex PCR; TCRdb keeps only in-frame clonotypes and omits some of them. This sample has under 100,000 clones, with 81% found just once. Specimen: PBMCs. These receptors were collected from a woman between 65 and 79 years old in good health and CMV-seropositive.

This chain connects TRBV30 to TRBJ1-4; no clear D gene. The CDR3 spans 11 residues. V was pared by 5 bases and J by 8 bases, with 9 bases between. Germline CDR1 reads GTSNPN; CDR2 reads SVGIG (reference sequence). In nucleotides, the CDR3 is TGTGCCTGGGCGGATCGAGAAAAACTGTTTTTT. Protein product: CAWADREKLFF.

V gene TRBV5-1 combines with J gene TRBJ1-5, with 8 bases aligning to TRBD1. From germline, CDR1 is SGHRS and CDR2 YFSETQ. The CDR3 is 14 residues long. V shed 4 bases, J shed 2 bases, and the junction held 2 bases outside the gene matches. The CDR3, as DNA: TGCGCCAGCAGCCCGGGACAGGGCAATCAGCCCCAGCATTTT. Protein: CASSPGQGNQPQHF.

The chain carries TRBV6-5 and TRBJ2-2; weak D call: TRBD2 (5 bases). V dropped 0 bases and J dropped 0 bases, with 8 bases sitting between them. The CDR3 contains 16 residues. The germline gives CDR1 MNHEY, CDR2 SVGAGI. The CDR3: CASSYSLATNTGELFF. The DNA for the CDR3 is TGTGCCAGCAGTTACTCGTTAGCGACGAACACCGGGGAGCTGTTTTTT.

A note on this clone: The same CDR3 also results from other DNA sequences found in this sample. V and J are TRBV6-6 and TRBJ2-2; 8 nucleotides line up with TRBD2. Per the germline V gene, CDR1 is MNHNY and CDR2 is SVGAGI (reference sequence). This CDR3 has 16 residues. With V trimmed by 7 bases and J by 5 bases, 12 bases remained unmatched. The CDR3 DNA reads as TGTGCCAGCATTAACGGGGGGCTAGCGGGTACCGGGGAGCTGTTTTTT. Amino acid sequence: CASINGGLAGTGELFF.

This chain joins TRBV28 and TRBJ2-3, with 9 bases aligning to TRBD2. Germline values: CDR1 MDHEN, CDR2 SYDVKM. The ends lost 4 bases at V and 2 bases at J; junction bases unmatched: 4. The CDR3 sequence is 15 residues long. The chain's CDR3 is CASSWGLANTDTQYF. The CDR3 DNA follows: TGTGCCAGCAGTTGGGGACTAGCAAACACAGATACGCAGTATTTT.

The rearrangement links TRBV11-3 to TRBJ2-7; D remains unclear. CDR1 and CDR2 (germline): SGHNT, YENEEA. V was shortened by 6 bases and J by 6 bases, with 18 bases between the two germline ends. The CDR3 totals 14 residues. The CDR3 nucleotides are TGTGCCAGCAGGTACTTCGCCGATTCGGTCGAGCAGTACTTC. This gives the protein CASRYFADSVEQYF.

The chain carries TRBV6-1 and TRBJ1-1; no clear D. CDR1 is MNHNS and CDR2 is SASEGT in the germline V gene. The CDR3 sequence is 13 residues long. Trimming removed 6 bases at V and 6 bases at J, with 14 bases between. CDR3: CASSPGPRAEAFF. DNA of the CDR3: TGTGCCAGCAGCCCTGGCCCCCGGGCTGAAGCTTTCTTT.

The rearrangement links TRBV27 to TRBJ1-1; no clear D gene. Germline-derived CDR1 and CDR2 are MNHEY and SMNVEV (reference sequence). CDR3 size: 15 residues. V lost 2 bases and J lost 4, with 14 bases in between. The CDR3 reads CASSLIDTRVTEAFF. The CDR3 DNA is TGTGCCAGCAGTTTAATAGACACGAGGGTCACTGAAGCTTTCTTT.

The J gene is TRBJ2-7, the V gene TRBV7-9, with 10 bases that match TRBD1. The V gene's germline CDR1 is SEHNR and CDR2 FQNEAQ (reference sequence). V shed 6 bases and J 4 bases; nucleotides not matched to a gene: 6. The CDR3 totals 14 residues. This CDR3 reads CASSLGQGYYEQYF. CDR3 in DNA: TGTGCCAGCAGTTTGGGACAGGGGTATTACGAGCAGTACTTC. Full variable domain (remainder filled in from reference TRBV7-9 and TRBJ2-7): DTGVSQNPRHKITKRGQNVTFRCDPISEHNRLYWYRQTLGQGPEFLTYFQNEAQLEKSRLLSDRFSAERPKGSFSTLEIQRTEQGDSAMYLCASSLGQGYYEQYFGPGTRLTVT.

The chain uses TRBV5-1 and TRBJ1-3; 9 positions agree with TRBD1. The V gene end was trimmed by 4 bases and the J gene end by 4 bases; junction bases not matched to a gene: 9. Germline CDR1 SGHRS, CDR2 YFSETQ. CDR3 size: 16 residues. In DNA form, the CDR3 reads TGCGCCAGCAGCCTGGGGGACAGGGTATCAGGAAACACCATATATTTT. Translated, it gives CASSLGDRVSGNTIYF. The variable domain in full, completed from reference TRBV5-1 and TRBJ1-3, reads KAGVTQTPRYLIKTRGQQVTLSCSPISGHRSVSWYQQTPGQGLQFLFEYFSETQRNKGNFPGRFSGRQFSNSRSEMNVSTLELGDSALYLCASSLGDRVSGNTIYFGEGSWLTVV.

This clone appeared once. The chain joins TRBV6-5 to TRBJ2-1, with 10 bases that match TRBD2. CDR3 size: 14 residues. Unmatched junction bases numbered 8, after V lost 10 bases and J lost 5 bases. CDR1 and CDR2 from the germline V gene are MNHEY and SVGAGI. The CDR3 bases are TGTGCCACGGCTCGGACTAGCGGTAACAATGAGCAGTTCTTC. This translates into CATARTSGNNEQFF.

This clone was seen a handful of times. V usage is TRBV10-3 and J usage is TRBJ2-3; weak D call: TRBD2 (5 bases). The CDR3 is 11 amino acids. Trimming removed 10 bases from V and 2 bases from J, with 7 bases in between. The germline gives CDR1 ENHRY, CDR2 SYGVKD. In DNA, the CDR3 is TGTGCCACCGACTACACAGATACGCAGTATTTT. Its translation: CATDYTDTQYF.

The chain combines TRBV7-8 with TRBJ2-5; 8 bases are shared with TRBD2. Gene TRBJ2-7 matches the end of the DNA better, so the J call may be wrong. The CDR3 covers 15 residues. Germline V gene data show CDR1 as SGHVS and CDR2 as FQNEAQ. CDR3 loop: CASSHPPGLVYEQYF. The CDR3 nucleotides are TGTGCCAGCAGCCACCCCCCGGGACTAGTCTACGAGCAGTACTTC.

The chain has TRBV2 and TRBJ1-4, with D possibly TRBD1 on 5 matching bases. The germline V gene has CDR1 SNHLY and CDR2 FYNNEI. The CDR3 has 14 amino acids. V was cut by 6 bases and J by 7 bases, with 15 bases left in between. The CDR3, as DNA: TGTGCCAGCAGCCGGGGGGGTGGGGGTGAAAAACTGTTTTTT. It yields the protein CASSRGGGGEKLFF. The full variable domain, completed using reference TRBV2 and TRBJ1-4, is EPEVTQTPSHQVTQMGQEVILRCVPISNHLYFYWYRQILGQKVEFLVSFYNNEISEKSEIFDDQFSVERPDGSNFTLKIRSTKLEDSAMYFCASSRGGGGEKLFFGSGTQLSVL.

This chain joins TRBV4-3 and TRBJ1-1; D not certain. The length of the CDR3 is 13 residues. The germline gives CDR1 LGHNA, CDR2 YSLEER. Deletions cut 0 bases from V and 11 bases from J, with 13 bases between. This chain's CDR3 is CASSQELFRGAFF. The CDR3 bases are TGCGCCAGCAGCCAAGAACTATTCCGTGGGGCTTTCTTT.